The 14 T cell receptor beta chains listed next were all sequenced from one sample in a study of neurological immune-mediated disorders. TCRdb re-derived calls from the 5' RACE reads in MiXCR, one entry per CDR3 protein. This table holds roughly 70,000 distinct CDR3 sequences, 4.5% to 5.5% found once. The sequenced material came from PBMCs. Every receptor here comes from a woman aged 70-85 years with multiple sclerosis.

This clonotype was seen only a few times. The rearrangement uses TRBV6-2 or TRBV6-3 and TRBJ2-2; weak D call: TRBD2 (6 bases). V lost 6 bases and J lost 2, with 10 bases in between. This CDR3 has 14 amino acids. Germline V gene sequence: CDR1 MNHEY, CDR2 SVGEGT. The CDR3 sequence: CASRRRENTGELFF. In DNA form, the CDR3 reads TGTGCCAGCAGGAGGAGGGAAAACACCGGGGAGCTGTTTTTT.

This clonotype appeared a single time. At one end, the junction sequence differs from germline, possibly due to a read error. The CDR3 sequence: CASSPRWQGANSPLHF. CDR3 DNA sequence: TGTGCCAGCAGCCCCCGGTGGCAGGGGGCGAATTCACCCCTACACTTT. This chain uses TRBV11-2 with TRBJ1-6; 8 bases match TRBD1. CDR3 size: 16 residues. Per the germline V gene, CDR1 is SGHAT and CDR2 is FQNNGV.

This clonotype was counted ten times or more. This sequence joins TRBV20-1 and TRBJ2-5; no reliable D call. Germline V lookup: CDR1 DFQATT, CDR2 SNEGSKA (reference sequence). There are 11 residues in the CDR3. Trimming removed 3 bases from V and 5 bases from J, with 7 bases in between. In DNA, the CDR3 is TGCAGTGCTAGGACTTCGGAGACCCAGTACTTC. This gives the protein CSARTSETQYF.

The chain uses TRBV19 and TRBJ1-5, with a possible D match to TRBD1 (6 bases). Between the trimmed V and J ends, which lost 1 base and 4 bases, there was a span of 8 bases. The CDR3 runs 14 residues. Germline V gives CDR1 LNHDA, CDR2 SQIVND (reference sequence). The CDR3 sequence: CASSIARGNQPQHF. CDR3 bases: TGTGCCAGTAGTATAGCCAGGGGAAATCAGCCCCAGCATTTT. The whole variable domain, remainder taken from reference TRBV19 and TRBJ1-5, is DGGITQSPKYLFRKEGQNVTLSCEQNLNHDAMYWYRQDPGQGLRLIYYSQIVNDFQKGDIAEGYSVSREKKESFPLTVTSAQKNPTAFYLCASSIARGNQPQHFGDGTRLSIL.

This clonotype was seen at least ten times. J is TRBJ2-7 and V is TRBV5-1; TRBD2 aligns across 8 bases. After removal of 0 bases from V and 4 bases from J, the junction contained 3 bases not matched to a gene. This CDR3 contains 14 residues. Germline V gene data show CDR1 as SGHRS and CDR2 as YFSETQ. The CDR3: CASSLEPGGYEQYF. The CDR3 nucleotides read TGCGCCAGCAGCTTGGAGCCGGGAGGGTACGAGCAGTACTTC.

There are many counts of this clonotype. Here the CDR3 DNA reads TGTGCCAGCAGCCCCCGAGGCAGCGGGATTCGTACTGGCACAGATACGCAGTATTTT. It codes for CASSPRGSGIRTGTDTQYF. The chain combines TRBV7-2 with TRBJ2-3; 7 bases map to TRBD2. CDR1 is SGHTA, CDR2 FQGNSA, per germline. The V segment lost 5 bases and the J segment 1 base; nucleotides outside the gene matches: 18. This CDR3 spans 19 amino acids.

A remark on this clonotype: A much bigger clone sits one base away, suggesting this may be a read error. The rearrangement joins TRBV7-2 to TRBJ1-1; D perhaps matches TRBD1 (5 bases). The CDR3 extends over 15 amino acids. Germline values: CDR1 SGHTA, CDR2 FQGNSA. Between the trimmed V and J ends, which lost 8 bases and 0 bases, there was a span of 16 bases. This CDR3 reads CASPVGHRMNTEAFF. The CDR3 bases are TGTGCCAGCCCCGTAGGTCACAGGATGAACACTGAAGCTTTCTTT.

This clonotype was picked up many times. This chain connects TRBV24-1 to TRBJ2-1, with 8 bases matching TRBD2. V was clipped by 8 bases and J by 2 bases; unmatched bases: 4. The germline V gene encodes CDR1 KGHDR and CDR2 SFDVKD. This CDR3 spans 14 amino acids. CDR3 residues: CATTREGPYNEQFF. In DNA, the CDR3 is TGTGCCACCACACGGGAGGGGCCCTACAATGAGCAGTTCTTC.

In its sample, this clonotype was seen many times. This chain joins TRBV12-3 or TRBV12-4 and TRBJ2-3; 7 positions match TRBD2. V gave up 4 bases and J gave up 0 bases; unmatched junction bases: 4. The CDR3 is 15 amino acids. The CDR3 coding sequence is TGTGCCAGCAGTTCCGGGACTACTAGCACAGATACGCAGTATTTT. This sequence encodes CASSSGTTSTDTQYF.

This clonotype was seen at least ten times. The chain links TRBV20-1 to TRBJ2-1; tentative D call: TRBD2 (6 bases). V shed 2 bases and J shed 9 bases, with 14 bases lying between them. This CDR3 is built from 13 residues. Per the germline V gene, CDR1 is DFQATT and CDR2 is SNEGSKA (reference sequence). CDR3: CSARSPRRGEQFF. CDR3 coding DNA: TGCAGTGCTAGATCCCCCCGGCGGGGTGAGCAGTTCTTC.

This clonotype was seen ten or more times. J is TRBJ2-3 and V is TRBV24-1; 8 bases are shared with TRBD1. Germline assignment: CDR1 KGHDR and CDR2 SFDVKD. This CDR3 comprises 14 residues. The V gene end was trimmed by 10 bases and the J gene end by 1 base; junction bases not matched to a gene: 6. This CDR3 is CATSDRVRTDTQYF. The CDR3 nucleotides are TGTGCCACATCGGACAGGGTTCGCACAGATACGCAGTATTTT.

Turning to this clonotype: Compared with germline, one end of the junction differs, possibly owing to a read error. The V and J genes are TRBV12-5 and TRBJ2-7; D is perhaps TRBD1 (5 bases). The germline V gene has CDR1 LGHNT and CDR2 FRNRAP. The CDR3 is 12 residues long. The CDR3 sequence: CDSGTQGYEQYF. CDR3 nucleotide sequence: TGTGATAGTGGTACGCAGGGTTACGAGCAGTACTTC.

This clonotype is labeled as medium-sized. CDR3 coding DNA: TGCAGTGCTAGACAGGGGCTTTACAATGAGCAGTTCTTC. It is translated as CSARQGLYNEQFF. The chain links TRBV20-1 to TRBJ2-1; D may be TRBD1 (6 bases). Trimming left V 2 bases short and J 4 bases short, with 9 bases between. There are 13 residues in the CDR3. Germline loops: CDR1 DFQATT, CDR2 SNEGSKA (reference sequence).

This clonotype occurred many times. The CDR3 bases are TGCGCCAGCAGACTCACAGGGGACCTCTACGAGCAGTACTTC. Its translation is CASRLTGDLYEQYF. The chain has TRBV5-1 and TRBJ2-7; 7 nucleotides align to TRBD1. Trimming cost V 5 bases and J 3 bases; bases outside gene matches: 8. Germline loops: CDR1 SGHRS, CDR2 YFSETQ. CDR3 length: 14 residues.